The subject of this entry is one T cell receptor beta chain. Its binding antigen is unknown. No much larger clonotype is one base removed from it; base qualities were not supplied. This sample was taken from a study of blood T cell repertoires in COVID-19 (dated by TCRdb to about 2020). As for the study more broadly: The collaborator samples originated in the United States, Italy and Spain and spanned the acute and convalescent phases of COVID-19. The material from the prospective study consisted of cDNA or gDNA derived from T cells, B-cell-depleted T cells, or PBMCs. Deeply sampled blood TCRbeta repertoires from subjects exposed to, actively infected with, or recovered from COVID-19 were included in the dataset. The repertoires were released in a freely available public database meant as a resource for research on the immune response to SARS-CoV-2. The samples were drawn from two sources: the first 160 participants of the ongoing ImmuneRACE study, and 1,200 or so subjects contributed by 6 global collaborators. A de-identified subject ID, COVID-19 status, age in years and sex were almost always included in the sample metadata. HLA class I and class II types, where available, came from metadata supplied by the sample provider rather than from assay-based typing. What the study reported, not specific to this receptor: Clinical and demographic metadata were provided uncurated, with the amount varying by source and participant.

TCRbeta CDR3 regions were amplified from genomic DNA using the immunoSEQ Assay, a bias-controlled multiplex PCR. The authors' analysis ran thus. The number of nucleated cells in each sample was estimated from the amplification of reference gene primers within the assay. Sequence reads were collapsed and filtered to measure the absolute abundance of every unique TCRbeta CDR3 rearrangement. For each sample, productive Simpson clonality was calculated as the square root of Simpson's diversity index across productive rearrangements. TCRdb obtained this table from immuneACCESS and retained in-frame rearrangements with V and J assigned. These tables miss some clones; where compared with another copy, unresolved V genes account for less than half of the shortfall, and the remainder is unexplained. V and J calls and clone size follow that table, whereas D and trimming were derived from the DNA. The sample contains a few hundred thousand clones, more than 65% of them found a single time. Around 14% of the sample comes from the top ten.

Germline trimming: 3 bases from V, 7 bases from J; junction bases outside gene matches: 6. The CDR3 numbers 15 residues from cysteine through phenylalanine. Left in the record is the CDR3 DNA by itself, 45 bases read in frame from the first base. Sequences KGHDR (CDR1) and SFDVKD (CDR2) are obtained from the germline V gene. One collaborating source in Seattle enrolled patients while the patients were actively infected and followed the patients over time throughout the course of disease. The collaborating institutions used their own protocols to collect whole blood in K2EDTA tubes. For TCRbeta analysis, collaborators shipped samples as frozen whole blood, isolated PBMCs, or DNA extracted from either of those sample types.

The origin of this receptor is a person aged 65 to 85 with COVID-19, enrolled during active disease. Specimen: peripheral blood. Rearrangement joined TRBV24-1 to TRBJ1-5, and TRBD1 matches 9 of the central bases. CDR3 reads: CATSDDTGGRQPQHF. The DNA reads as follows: TGTGCCACCAGTGATGACACAGGGGGCAGGCAGCCCCAGCATTTT.